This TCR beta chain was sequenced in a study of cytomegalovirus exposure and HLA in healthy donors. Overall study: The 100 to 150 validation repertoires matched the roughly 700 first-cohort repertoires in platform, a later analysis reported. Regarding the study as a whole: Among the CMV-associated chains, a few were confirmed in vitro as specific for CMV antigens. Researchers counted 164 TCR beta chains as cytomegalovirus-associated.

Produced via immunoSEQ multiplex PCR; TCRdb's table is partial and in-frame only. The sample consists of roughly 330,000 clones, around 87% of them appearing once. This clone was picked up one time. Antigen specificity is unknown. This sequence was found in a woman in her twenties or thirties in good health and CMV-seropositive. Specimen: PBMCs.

The CDR3 loop is CASRIMDRGYQPQHF. Here the CDR3 DNA reads TGTGCCAGCAGGATAATGGACAGGGGGTATCAGCCCCAGCATTTT. The gene calls are TRBV6-1 and TRBJ1-5, with 10 bases lining up with TRBD1. The CDR3 is made up of 15 amino acids. Looked up from germline, CDR1 is MNHNS and CDR2 is SASEGT. V lost 6 bases, J lost 5 bases, and 7 bases stayed unmatched.